Following are 12 T cell receptor beta chains from one sample sequenced in a study of OX40 agonist ivuxolimab in advanced cancers. Repertoires were generated with immunoSEQ multiplex PCR, while TCRdb's copy carries only in-frame clones and drops some. This sample has approximately 69,000 clones, with around 86% found just once. The sequenced sample was CD4+ or CD8+ T cells sorted from blood, obtained in a trial of the OX40 agonist ivuxolimab. These receptors were obtained from an adult with an advanced solid tumor such as melanoma, head and neck, liver or kidney cancer.

The genes are TRBV7-2 and TRBJ2-5; 8 nucleotides align to TRBD2. CDR3 size: 14 residues. Germline assignment: CDR1 SGHTA and CDR2 FQGNSA. V was pared by 5 bases and J by 5 bases, with 7 bases of the junction left unmatched. The CDR3 region is CASSLRLAMETQYF. CDR3 sequence (DNA): TGTGCCAGCAGCCTTAGACTAGCGATGGAGACCCAGTACTTC.

The chain employs TRBV7-6 and TRBJ1-1; a weak D match, TRBD1 (5 bases). CDR3 length equals 13 residues. Trimming took off 4 bases at V and 1 base at J, with 7 bases between the two ends. Germline V gives CDR1 SGHVS, CDR2 FNYEAQ. The CDR3 bases are TGTGCCAGCAGCTCCGACAGGAACACTGAAGCTTTCTTT. Residues: CASSSDRNTEAFF.

The chain combines TRBV5-1 with TRBJ2-5, with a possible D match to TRBD1 (5 bases). CDR1 and CDR2 (germline): SGHRS, YFSETQ. V lost 0 bases and J lost 5, with 11 bases in between. The CDR3 is made up of 14 amino acids. CDR3 sequence (DNA): TGCGCCAGCAGCTTGGCCCAGGGAAGTGAGACCCAGTACTTC. Translated: CASSLAQGSETQYF.

The chain carries TRBV5-4 and TRBJ1-4; TRBD1 aligns across 9 bases. J lost 10 bases, V lost 3 bases, and 10 bases had no gene match. Germline CDR1 and CDR2: SGHNT and YYREEE (reference sequence). The CDR3 runs 15 residues. This CDR3 is CASSSEGTGTRKLFF. The DNA of the CDR3 is TGTGCCAGCAGCTCAGAGGGGACAGGGACCCGAAAACTGTTTTTT.

This rearrangement joins TRBV27 to TRBJ2-2, with a tentative D call TRBD2 (6 bases). Germline V lookup: CDR1 MNHEY, CDR2 SMNVEV (reference sequence). The CDR3 totals 15 residues. Trimming stripped 2 bases from V and 4 bases from J, with 11 bases between. CDR3 sequence: CASSLETAGTGELFF. In DNA form, the CDR3 reads TGTGCCAGCAGTTTAGAGACAGCGGGCACCGGGGAGCTGTTTTTT.

The chain couples TRBV4-3 to TRBJ2-7; D might be TRBD1 (5 bases). The CDR3 is made up of 15 amino acids. Germline CDR1 and CDR2: LGHNA and YSLEER. V lost 4 bases and J 3 bases, leaving 16 bases between the germline ends. CDR3: CASSLSWQGDYEQYF. For the CDR3, the DNA is TGCGCCAGCAGCCTGAGCTGGCAGGGTGACTACGAGCAGTACTTC.

This chain links TRBV27 with TRBJ2-2; D unclear. V lost 6 bases to trimming and J lost 5 bases, with 10 bases between them. Germline CDR1 is MNHEY and CDR2 is SMNVEV (reference sequence). The CDR3 consists of 13 residues. CDR3: CASSFAITGELFF. For the CDR3, the DNA is TGTGCCAGCAGCTTCGCGATTACCGGGGAGCTGTTTTTT.

The J gene is TRBJ2-1, the V gene TRBV7-6, with 9 positions matching TRBD2. V gave up 5 bases and J gave up 2 bases; unmatched junction bases: 10. The CDR3 is 17 residues long. The germline V gene has CDR1 SGHVS and CDR2 FNYEAQ. In nucleotides, the CDR3 is TGTGCCAGCAGCCACCAAACCCCTAGCGGGACCTACAATGAGCAGTTCTTC. Translated, it gives CASSHQTPSGTYNEQFF.

This clone was counted only a few times. V and J are TRBV7-9 and TRBJ2-1; 7 nucleotides agree with TRBD2. Trimming at V came to 1 base and at J to 5 bases, leaving 5 bases not matched to a gene. The CDR3 sequence is 15 residues long. Germline values: CDR1 SEHNR, CDR2 FQNEAQ (reference sequence). Here the CDR3 DNA reads TGTGCCAGCAGCTTAGGGGCCCTAGCGGACAATGAGCAGTTCTTC. This translates into CASSLGALADNEQFF. Based on the CDR3 plus reference TRBV7-9 and TRBJ2-1, the full variable domain is DTGVSQNPRHKITKRGQNVTFRCDPISEHNRLYWYRQTLGQGPEFLTYFQNEAQLEKSRLLSDRFSAERPKGSFSTLEIQRTEQGDSAMYLCASSLGALADNEQFFGPGTRLTVL.

Comments on this clone: At one end, the junction sequence differs from germline, possibly due to a read error. This chain links TRBV28 with TRBJ1-5; 7 nucleotides line up with TRBD1. This CDR3 is 14 amino acids long. Looked up from germline, CDR1 is MDHEN and CDR2 is SYDVKM. In DNA form, the CDR3 reads TGTGCCGGCAGTTTGGGCAGGGGGACTCAGCCCCAGCATTTT. It translates to CAGSLGRGTQPQHF.

The J gene is TRBJ2-5, the V gene TRBV11-3; a weak D match, TRBD1 (6 bases). Trimming shortened V by 3 bases and J by 5 bases, and 13 bases separated the two germline ends. This CDR3 contains 14 residues. Germline V gene lookup returns CDR1 SGHNT and CDR2 YENEEA. CDR3 region: CASSLSGQGETQYF. DNA for the CDR3: TGTGCCAGCAGCTTGAGTGGGCAGGGGGAGACCCAGTACTTC.

This chain uses TRBV14 with TRBJ1-1; D unclear. Trimming took off 1 base at V and 0 bases at J, with 12 bases between the two ends. Germline CDR1 and CDR2: SGHDN and FVKESK. This CDR3 is built from 16 residues. DNA of the CDR3: TGTGCCAGCAGCCAAGTGTTCGCCGGGGTGAACACTGAAGCTTTCTTT. Its translation: CASSQVFAGVNTEAFF.